This TCR beta chain was captured by sequencing in a study of cytomegalovirus exposure and HLA in healthy donors. This clone was observed a single time. Its antigen is not known. The PCR was carried out with 60 Vbeta primers and 13 Jbeta primers. Libraries were prepared by immunoSEQ multiplex PCR; TCRdb keeps only in-frame clonotypes and omits some of them. This sample carries 150,000 to 200,000 clones, about 72% of them seen once, and the ten largest clones take 2% to 2.5%. Findings and caveats of the study: Clonal expansion was found to be greater in HLA-associated TCR beta chains than in equally common others in a later analysis. Most TCR sequences showed up rarely, but some public TCRs showed up in many donors. A link between a missense DCLRE1C variant and TCR beta V- and J-gene trimming emerged from a later analysis.

The clonotype comes from a human donor in good health. The sample was PBMCs.

The CDR3 protein is CASLVIGGTNSYNEQFF. In DNA form, the CDR3 reads TGTGCCAGCCTGGTTATAGGAGGGACCAACTCCTACAATGAGCAGTTCTTC. This sequence joins TRBV18 and TRBJ2-1; D is possibly TRBD2 (6 bases). Between the trimmed V and J ends, which lost 8 bases and 0 bases, there was a span of 20 bases. This CDR3 has 17 amino acids. In germline, CDR1 is KGHSH, CDR2 LQKENI.